Each of the 7 T cell receptor beta chains below was sequenced from the same sample in a study of T cells after yellow fever vaccination. TCRdb called the 5' RACE reads again in MiXCR, with one record for every CDR3 protein. The sample lists 60,000 to 95,000 distinct CDR3 sequences, more than 5.5% occurring once. The material was CD8+ T cells sorted from PBMCs, obtained 9 to 11 days after the first yellow fever vaccination. Source of these receptors: a man younger than 30 who received the YFV17D yellow fever vaccine.

Points on this clonotype: One junction end does not reproduce the germline sequence, and a read error may be involved. The chain recombines TRBV15 with TRBJ2-3; D call uncertain. The CDR3 runs 13 residues. Germline CDR1 and CDR2: LNHNV and YYDKDF (reference sequence). The CDR3 DNA follows: TGTGCCACCAGTCCCATCCGCACACATACGCAGTATTTT. This sequence encodes CATSPIRTHTQYF.

At least ten counts were recorded for this clonotype. The chain carries TRBV14 and TRBJ2-5; D is unclear. Per the germline V gene, CDR1 is SGHDN and CDR2 is FVKESK. V dropped 1 base and J dropped 5 bases, with 11 bases sitting between them. The CDR3 length is 14 residues. CDR3: CASSQGTSWETQYF. The CDR3 DNA reads as TGTGCCAGCAGCCAAGGAACCTCTTGGGAGACCCAGTACTTC.

This clonotype was picked up a small number of times. This chain joins TRBV5-4 and TRBJ2-3; no reliable D call. Trimming cost V 2 bases and J 4 bases, with 14 bases left between them. The CDR3 sequence is 15 residues long. CDR1 is SGHNT and CDR2 is YYREEE in the germline V gene (reference sequence). The CDR3 reads CASSFLGGSPDTQYF. CDR3 DNA: TGTGCCAGCAGCTTCTTGGGCGGTTCACCAGATACGCAGTATTTT.

This clonotype showed up many times. The rearrangement uses TRBV4-2 and TRBJ2-2; TRBD2 is a possible D gene (7 bases). Germline V CDR1 and CDR2: LGHNA, YNFKEQ. The CDR3 covers 16 residues. V lost 4 bases to trimming and J lost 5 bases, with 17 bases between them. CDR3 nucleotides: TGTGCCAGCAGCCCTCCCATCGGGGGGCGAACCGGGGAGCTGTTTTTT. It codes for CASSPPIGGRTGELFF.

The genes are TRBV7-2 and TRBJ1-2; D gene uncertain. This CDR3 contains 19 residues. Germline-derived CDR1 and CDR2 are SGHTA and FQGNSA. V was clipped by 8 bases and J by 0 bases, with 28 bases between them. CDR3 nucleotides: TGTGCCAGCCGGGGTTGGGGAGGCGGCGGACTCTCAGCTAACTATGGCTACACCTTC. This encodes CASRGWGGGGLSANYGYTF.

This clonotype has a count of ten or more. The CDR3 DNA reads as TGTGCCAGCAGCGGGGGGGACGCCCCAATCCAGCCCCAGCATTTT. This encodes CASSGGDAPIQPQHF. The chain employs TRBV9 and TRBJ1-5; weak D call: TRBD1 (5 bases). The CDR3 sequence is 15 residues long. Germline-derived CDR1 and CDR2 are SGDLS and YYNGEE. V dropped 3 bases and J dropped 7 bases, with 17 bases sitting between them.

This clonotype was observed a few times. The CDR3 DNA is TGTGCCAGCAAGACCGGGACTAGCACAGATACGCAGTATTTT. This codes for CASKTGTSTDTQYF. The chain uses TRBV5-6 and TRBJ2-3; possibly TRBD2 for D (6 bases). From germline, CDR1 is SGHDT and CDR2 YYEEEE. V lost 6 bases and J 0 bases, leaving 11 bases between the germline ends. The CDR3 covers 14 residues.